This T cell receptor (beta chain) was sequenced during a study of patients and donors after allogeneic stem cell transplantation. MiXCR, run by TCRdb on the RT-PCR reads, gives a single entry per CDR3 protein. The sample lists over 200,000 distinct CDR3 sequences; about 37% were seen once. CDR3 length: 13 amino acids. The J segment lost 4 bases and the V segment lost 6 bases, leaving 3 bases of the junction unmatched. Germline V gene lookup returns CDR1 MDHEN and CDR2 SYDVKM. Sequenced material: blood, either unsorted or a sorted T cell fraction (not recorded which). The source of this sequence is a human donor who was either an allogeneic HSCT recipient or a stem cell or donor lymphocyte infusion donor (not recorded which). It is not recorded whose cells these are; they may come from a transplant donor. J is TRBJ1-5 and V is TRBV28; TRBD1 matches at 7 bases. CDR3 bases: TGTGCCAGCAGACGACAGGGTAATCAGCCCCAGCATTTT. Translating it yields CASRRQGNQPQHF.